One T cell receptor (beta chain) is described in this entry. The antigen is not known. Germline assignment: CDR1 SGHAT and CDR2 FQNNGV. The CDR3 extends over 12 amino acids. V was pared by 10 bases and J by 4 bases, with 13 bases between. Stated time point: after dendritic cell vaccination, including at tumor progression/relapse. This entry comes from a study of glioma-infiltrating T cells after dendritic cell vaccination. Study details: Autologous tumor lysate was loaded overnight onto monocyte-derived dendritic cells grown about 7 days with IL-4 and GM-CSF. General study points: Higher TCR clonality did not directly relate to longer survival.

TCRB CDR3 was amplified from 2 ug genomic DNA or less. The PCR used 60 V beta and 13 J beta primers. Some clones are missing from TCRdb's copy, which holds only in-frame ones; the method was immunoSEQ multiplex PCR. The sample lists about 65,000 clones, around 86% seen once, with more than 9% in the top ten. This chain connects TRBV11-2 to TRBJ1-1; D is uncertain. The input for sequencing was blood, taken after dendritic cell vaccination. This TCR came from a human donor with glioblastoma. CDR3 loop: CATQPGSTEAFF. For the CDR3, the DNA is TGTGCCACCCAACCGGGGAGCACTGAAGCTTTCTTT.